This T cell receptor (beta chain) stems from a study of blood T cell repertoires in COVID-19. About the research overall: The United States, Italy and Spain were the sources of the acute and convalescent COVID-19 samples. The cDNA or gDNA used as material had been derived from T cells, B-cell-depleted T cells, or PBMCs.

Original methodology: Amplified reference gene primers provided the basis for estimating nucleated cell counts. The table came from immunoSEQ multiplex PCR; TCRdb's copy has only in-frame clones and leaves some out. D and trimming were read from the DNA, whereas the V and J calls and clone size are those reported in that table. The sample carries 200,000 to 250,000 clones, around nine tenths recorded once. Germline loops: CDR1 LGHDT, CDR2 YNNKEL (reference sequence). This CDR3 comprises 14 residues. Trimming stripped 4 bases from V and 8 bases from J, with 15 bases between. This sequence originates from a woman in her sixties with acute or convalescent COVID-19. The V call is TRBV3-1 (or the pseudogene TRBV3-2), the J call TRBJ2-1; D call uncertain. The source material was peripheral blood. In nucleotides, the CDR3 is TGTGCCAGCAGCCGCACCAACTCTATGGATGAGCAGTTCTTC. Its protein product is CASSRTNSMDEQFF.